The clone carrying this TCR beta chain was observed at least ten times. These data originate in a study of T-cell reconstitution after alpha-beta-depleted transplantation in children. Unique molecular identifiers were incorporated into the prepared TCRbeta library. TCRdb recomputed calls from the PCR reads with MiXCR, one row per CDR3 protein. The sample holds about half a million distinct CDR3 sequences, roughly an eighth seen once. V gave up 2 bases and J gave up 5 bases; unmatched junction bases: 6. The CDR3 covers 15 residues. The germline gives CDR1 LNHNV, CDR2 YYDKDF (reference sequence). The sample here was PBMCs from the stem cell graft donor, taken from the stem cell graft. The source is a human donor who donated a stem cell graft to a child with combined immunodeficiency. V gene TRBV15 combines with J gene TRBJ2-5; 9 bases line up with TRBD2. The CDR3 is CATSRIAGVQETQYF. The CDR3, as DNA: TGTGCCACCAGCAGAATAGCGGGAGTGCAGGAGACCCAGTACTTC. Full variable domain (remainder filled in from reference TRBV15 and TRBJ2-5): DAMVIQNPRYQVTQFGKPVTLSCSQTLNHNVMYWYQQKSSQAPKLLFHYYDKDFNNEADTPDNFQSRRPNTSFCFLDIRSPGLGDTAMYLCATSRIAGVQETQYFGPGTRLLVL.